The TCR beta chain under discussion was sequenced for a study of T cells in narcolepsy. Turning to the study itself: Patients with NT1 or NT2 and healthy control donors were enrolled.

Germline loops: CDR1 SGHNT, CDR2 YYREEE (reference sequence). The CDR3 is 14 amino acids. V was shortened by 5 bases and J by 3 bases, with 12 bases between the two germline ends. Clones were read by immunoSEQ multiplex PCR, and TCRdb kept only the in-frame ones, dropping some. This sample has tens of thousands of clones, with roughly 83% found just once. On this clone: What it binds is not known.

Study-level findings and limits: HCRT-specific and TRIB2-specific autoreactive clonotypes appeared among same-patient CSF and blood CD4+ clonotypes. In some patient and control memory CD4+ samples, autoreactive clones were absent. Blood of same and different patients, but not healthy controls, reportedly held recurring autoreactive clonotypes.

This clonotype was obtained from a human donor with narcolepsy. The sample was CD45RA- memory CD4+ T cells from PBMCs. This sequence joins TRBV5-4 and TRBJ1-5, with D possibly being TRBD1 (6 bases). This CDR3 reads CASSLQGVNQPQHF. The CDR3 nucleotides are TGTGCCAGCAGTCTACAGGGTGTCAATCAGCCCCAGCATTTT.